This note documents a single T cell receptor beta chain sequence. This sample stems from a study of blood T cell repertoires in COVID-19. Recruited during active infection, patients (from Seattle) were subsequently followed longitudinally. The table came from immunoSEQ multiplex PCR; TCRdb's copy has only in-frame clones and leaves some out. In the table there are approximately 180,000 clones, about 85% of which are singletons. The clonotype originates from a person aged 65-85 years with COVID-19, enrolled during active disease. Sequencing input: peripheral blood.

The DNA of the CDR3 is TGTGCCACCAGCAGAGGTCCGGGTCCCAGGAACACTGAAGCTTTCTTT. Protein sequence: CATSRGPGPRNTEAFF. This chain connects TRBV15 to TRBJ1-1; D call uncertain. Trimming took off 1 base at V and 1 base at J, with 13 bases between the two ends. CDR1 and CDR2 (germline): LNHNV, YYDKDF (reference sequence). This CDR3 comprises 16 residues.